This T cell receptor beta chain is drawn from a study of shared clonotypes between healthy human individuals (dated by TCRdb to 2018 to 2021). Study-level background: The cohort comprised two women and a few men aged 18 to 49 years. For each donor, three plates each were used for CD4 naive and CD4 memory, two plates were used for CD8 naive, and one plate was used for CD8 memory. To estimate repertoire size and how much clonotype sharing occurs between individuals, the study deeply sequenced the blood TCR repertoires of five or six healthy adults. Different laboratories and diverse techniques were used to prepare libraries and sequence TCR repertoires, to increase sequencing depth and limit assay-specific biases. Per donor, leukapheresis produced somewhere between about 0.94 and 9.5 billion PBMCs. Points the paper makes about the study in general: The genetic and exposure-history diversity represented was limited by the small number of donors. Based on pairwise subsampling, the degree of clonotype sharing among donors was expected to be affected by sequencing depth. Naive subsets generally had larger estimated clonotype richness than memory subsets. Only blood was sampled, and tissue TCR repertoires likely differ from those in blood. Sharing across a handful of donors was observed for 4.5% to 6.5% of naive CD4, about 4% of naive CD8, about 2.3% of memory CD4, and roughly 0.4% of memory CD8 clonotypes. Clonotypes shared by all four sorted-subset donors showed higher generation probabilities than non-shared clonotypes. Incomplete sequencing was indicated by rarefaction of sorted-subset datasets, despite the large sequencing depth.

CD8 naive samples were obtained by positive selection for CCR7 among CD45RO-negative cells, yielding a CD45RA+CCR7+ population from which TemRA cells were excluded. The donors were healthy, HIV-negative adults who had no recently reported acute infections or vaccinations. Every donor was a Caucasian adult living in Nashville, Tennessee, USA. Blood was collected by leukapheresis, and PBMCs were isolated by Ficoll-Histopaque density gradient centrifugation and then cryopreserved in liquid nitrogen vapor phase. Analytical flow cytometry was used to check the purity and quantity of each magnetically sorted T cell population. From each sorted fraction, genomic DNA was isolated and quantified by UV absorbance on a Nanodrop 2000c. The CDR3 numbers 14 residues from cysteine through phenylalanine. The CDR3 DNA has 42 bases and is translated from base 1. Sequences MNHNS (CDR1) and SASEGT (CDR2) are obtained from the germline V gene. V sheds 7 bases and J sheds 3 bases, leaving 16 bases between their ends.

Using the deep immunoSEQ assay, multiplex PCR amplified TCR CDR3 regions from genomic DNA. Genomic DNA extracted from each cell subset was distributed evenly over all wells of several immunoSEQ 96-well plates, and each plate served as one replicate. For sorted subsets, roughly 200 ng of genomic DNA, equivalent to some 30,000 T cell genomes, went into each replicate PCR. Purified libraries were measured with a Qubit 3.0 fluorometer, size-checked on a Bioanalyzer 2100, and measured again with the KAPA Library Quantification kit. Each immunoSEQ 96-well plate was sequenced on its own single-read 150-cycle Illumina NextSeq 550 flow cell. The paper's processing steps were these. Because the immunoSEQ output held only junctional sequences and lacked quality scores, the filtering could not match the filtering applied to full-length reads. Sequences were annotated with PyIR, a Python wrapper for IgBLAST v1.9, and V/J genes and CDR3 were assigned using IMGT germline references. Reads with weak V/J assignments (E-value above 1e-6), missing CDR3, stop codons, out-of-frame junctions, or ambiguous translated residues were removed. V3J clonotypes were defined as sequences sharing the same inferred V gene, J gene, and CDR3 amino acid sequence. Percentage overlap between repertoires was calculated by dividing the number of shared unique clonotypes by the size of the smaller repertoire. Richness of each repertoire was evaluated using RTK rarefaction, the Chao1 estimator, and Recon v2.1 estimates of unobserved clonotypes. OLGA was used to compute generation probabilities for all TCRbeta clonotypes that the gDNA method yielded from four donors. The source is immuneACCESS, and TCRdb retained only in-frame sequences with V and J called. Part of the clones is not carried over; for the studies checked, unresolved V genes explain less than half of this, and the remainder is unexplained. The DNA gave D and trimming, while V, J and clone size come from that table. The sample table contains 1.5 million to 2.5 million clones; only one count was recorded for less than 95% of them. The ten largest clones add up to 1% to 1.5% of the sample.

Comment on this clone: It has no known antigen specificity. Base-call qualities are not available, and no considerably larger clone is one nucleotide away.

Recombination connected TRBV6-1 to TRBJ2-7; the D gene is not confidently resolved. Sequenced input: naive CD8+ T cells sorted from blood. In the paper's terms, the cell subset or site label means: CD45RA+CCR7+. This receptor was taken from a man between 18 and 29 years old in good health. Here the CDR3 is given as CASTKTPTDYEQYF. The bases are TGTGCCAGCACCAAGACCCCGACCGACTACGAGCAGTACTTC.